A selection of T cell receptor beta chains follows, all from one sample in a study of T cells in Graves' hyperthyroidism and ophthalmopathy. MiXCR was run by TCRdb on the multiplex PCR reads, yielding one entry per CDR3 protein. Among around 530,000 distinct CDR3 sequences listed, over 15% were seen once. The sequenced material came from blood. Receptors were obtained from a woman aged 18-29 years with Graves' ophthalmopathy. CDR3s include the opening cysteine and the closing phenylalanine or tryptophan. Each record gives: CDR3 protein, CDR3 DNA, V gene, J gene, D gene, clone size, CDR3 length. A D gene is named only where the DNA matches it firmly. Clone size appears in some rows only: once, few, many, or a class for an expanded clone.

CASSQEDRVGETQYF	TGTGCCAGCAGCCAGGAAGACAGGGTTGGGGAGACCCAGTACTTC	TRBV4-2	TRBJ2-5	TRBD1	few	15
CASSFTDQETQYF	TGTGCCAGCAGTTTCACGGACCAAGAGACCCAGTACTTC	TRBV27	TRBJ2-5	-	-	13
CSARDLIRSTNEKLFF	TGCAGTGCTAGAGATCTTATACGGTCGACTAATGAAAAACTGTTTTTT	TRBV20-1	TRBJ1-4	-	-	16
CASSEGDGYQPQHF	TGTGCCAGCAGTGAAGGGGACGGCTATCAGCCCCAGCATTTT	TRBV2	TRBJ1-5	-	many	14
CASSLARASGSNEQFF	TGTGCCAGCAGCTTAGCGAGGGCTAGCGGGAGCAATGAGCAGTTCTTC	TRBV7-9	TRBJ2-1	TRBD2	many	16
CASSIGDSRTEKLFF	TGCGCCAGCAGCATCGGGGACAGCCGTACTGAAAAACTGTTTTTT	TRBV5-1	TRBJ1-4	TRBD1	few	15
CASSSPSRASWEQFF	TGTGCCAGCAGCTCCCCATCTCGGGCAAGCTGGGAGCAGTTCTTC	TRBV7-2	TRBJ2-1	-	many	15
CASAMLGPSNQPQHF	TGTGCCAGCGCTATGCTGGGACCGAGCAATCAGCCCCAGCATTTT	TRBV19	TRBJ1-5	-	-	15
CASSPRRVQETQYF	TGTGCCAGCAGCCCACGGAGGGTCCAAGAGACCCAGTACTTC	TRBV2	TRBJ2-5	-	many	14
CASSFSGVGGYTF	TGTGCCAGCAGTTTTTCCGGGGTTGGTGGCTACACCTTC	TRBV28	TRBJ1-2	-	many	13
CASSHGTGLHEQYF	TGTGCCAGTAGTCATGGAACAGGTCTCCACGAGCAGTACTTC	TRBV19	TRBJ2-7	-	-	14
CASRGQGGSTDTQYF	TGTGCCAGCAGGGGACAGGGAGGTAGCACAGATACGCAGTATTTT	TRBV27	TRBJ2-3	TRBD1	few	15
CSARDSAGGYTF	TGCAGTGCTAGAGATAGCGCGGGTGGCTACACCTTC	TRBV20-1	TRBJ1-2	-	few	12
CASRARENTEAFF	TGTGCCAGCAGGGCCAGAGAGAACACTGAAGCTTTCTTT	TRBV2	TRBJ1-1	-	many	13
CSAGTPSYEQYF	TGCAGCGCCGGGACACCGTCCTACGAGCAGTACTTC	TRBV20-1	TRBJ2-7	-	many	12
CASSLAFAEQYF	TGTGCCAGCAGCTTAGCTTTTGCCGAGCAGTACTTC	TRBV7-9	TRBJ2-7	-	many	12
CASSQDALYEQYF	TGCGCCAGCAGCCAAGACGCCCTTTACGAGCAGTACTTC	TRBV4-1	TRBJ2-7	-	-	13
CAGSFLPGTGSDGGNQPQHF	TGTGCCGGTAGTTTCCTCCCCGGGACAGGCTCCGACGGAGGCAATCAGCCCCAGCATTTT	TRBV19	TRBJ1-5	TRBD1	-	20
CASSFGPSGANEQFF	TGTGCCAGCAGTTTCGGTCCTAGCGGGGCAAATGAGCAGTTCTTC	TRBV6-9	TRBJ2-1	TRBD2	-	15
CASSQHREPYNEQFF	TGTGCCAGCAGCCAACACAGGGAGCCCTACAATGAGCAGTTCTTC	TRBV11-2	TRBJ2-1	-	many	15
CASSYSTRGQNTGELFF	TGTGCCAGCAGTTACTCGACTAGGGGGCAAAACACCGGGGAGCTGTTTTTT	TRBV6-2/TRBV6-3	TRBJ2-2	-	-	17
CASSLSMLAGGNTGELFF	TGTGCCAGCAGTTTATCCATGCTAGCGGGAGGAAACACCGGGGAGCTGTTTTTT	TRBV27	TRBJ2-2	TRBD2	-	18
CSASLVARAGEQYF	TGCAGTGCTAGTCTCGTAGCGAGGGCAGGAGAGCAGTACTTC	TRBV20-1	TRBJ2-7	-	many	14
CASSLAHSQRTGELFF	TGTGCCAGCAGCTTAGCGCATAGCCAGCGCACCGGGGAGCTGTTTTTT	TRBV7-6	TRBJ2-2	-	few	16
CATLSNTIYF	TGTGCCACTCTGTCCAACACCATATATTTT	TRBV7-9	TRBJ1-3	-	-	10
CASTSRTSTCIQTGELFF	TGTGCCAGCACCTCAAGGACTAGTACTTGTATTCAAACCGGGGAGCTGTTTTTT	TRBV7-4	TRBJ2-2	TRBD2	-	18
CSVDGLMSQETQYF	TGCAGCGTTGACGGGCTGATGAGCCAAGAGACCCAGTACTTC	TRBV29-1	TRBJ2-5	-	few	14
CASSFTGGTYGYTF	TGTGCCAGCAGCTTCACAGGGGGGACCTATGGCTACACCTTC	TRBV7-3	TRBJ1-2	TRBD1	many	14
CSARDGYVQYF	TGCAGTGCTAGAGATGGGTACGTGCAGTACTTC	TRBV20-1	TRBJ2-7	-	many	11
CSVEPTGTESYEQYF	TGCAGCGTTGAACCAACCGGGACAGAGTCCTACGAGCAGTACTTC	TRBV29-1	TRBJ2-7	TRBD1	few	15
CASSYFGLAGYSYEQYF	TGCGCCAGCAGCTACTTTGGACTAGCGGGCTACTCCTACGAGCAGTACTTC	TRBV4-1	TRBJ2-7	TRBD2	few	17
CSARWDPFREKDGMDTQYF	TGCAGTGCTAGGTGGGATCCATTCCGGGAGAAGGATGGGATGGATACGCAGTATTTT	TRBV20-1	TRBJ2-3	-	many	19
CASSPTRAKTDTQYF	TGTGCTAGCAGCCCTACTCGCGCAAAAACAGATACGCAGTATTTT	TRBV7-7	TRBJ2-3	-	many	15
CASSSRTYPSYNEQFF	TGTGCCAGCAGTTCTCGGACGTATCCCTCCTACAATGAGCAGTTCTTC	TRBV28	TRBJ2-1	-	many	16
CASSPSPGGNQPQHF	TGTGCCAGCAGTCCTAGCCCCGGGGGAAATCAGCCCCAGCATTTT	TRBV12-3/TRBV12-4	TRBJ1-5	-	few	15
CASSLVLVRDGHTGELFF	TGCGCCAGCAGCTTAGTACTCGTCCGGGACGGTCACACCGGGGAGCTGTTTTTT	TRBV5-1	TRBJ2-2	-	many	18
CASSLRGDEQYF	TGTGCCAGCAGTTTAAGGGGGGACGAGCAGTACTTC	TRBV28	TRBJ2-7	-	many	12
CASSDGRAPPEAFF	TGTGCCAGCAGTGATGGGAGGGCTCCCCCCGAAGCTTTCTTT	TRBV6-1	TRBJ1-1	-	many	14
CASSFDIQETQYF	TGTGCCAGCAGTTTTGACATACAAGAGACCCAGTACTTC	TRBV12-3/TRBV12-4	TRBJ2-5	-	many	13
CAWSVLGGGPYEQYF	TGTGCCTGGAGTGTACTCGGGGGAGGGCCCTACGAGCAGTACTTC	TRBV30	TRBJ2-7	TRBD2	many	15
CASSRTGSNTEAFF	TGTGCCAGCAGTCGGACCGGCTCGAACACTGAAGCTTTCTTT	TRBV27	TRBJ1-1	-	-	14
CASSSDRGNQPQHF	TGTGCCAGCAGCTCGGACAGGGGCAATCAGCCCCAGCATTTT	TRBV7-2	TRBJ1-5	TRBD1	many	14
CASSSGTGRSGANVLTF	TGTGCCAGCAGTTCCGGGACAGGGCGATCTGGGGCCAACGTCCTGACTTTC	TRBV12-3/TRBV12-4	TRBJ2-6	TRBD1	few	17
CASSQGTSTQYF	TGTGCCAGCAGCCAAGGGACTAGTACGCAGTATTTT	TRBV3-1	TRBJ2-3	TRBD2	many	12
CASSPGQGITDTQYF	TGTGCCAGCAGTCCGGGACAGGGAATCACAGATACGCAGTATTTT	TRBV2	TRBJ2-3	TRBD1	many	15
CASSLNAPSSYNEQFF	TGTGCCAGCAGCTTAAACGCGCCTAGCTCCTACAATGAGCAGTTCTTC	TRBV7-3	TRBJ2-1	-	-	16
CASSQDTGESFYEQYF	TGCGCCAGCAGCCAAGATACAGGGGAATCCTTCTACGAGCAGTACTTC	TRBV28	TRBJ2-7	TRBD1	-	16
CAGSSGQGSNQPQHF	TGTGCCGGCAGTTCGGGACAGGGGAGCAATCAGCCCCAGCATTTT	TRBV27	TRBJ1-5	TRBD1	-	15